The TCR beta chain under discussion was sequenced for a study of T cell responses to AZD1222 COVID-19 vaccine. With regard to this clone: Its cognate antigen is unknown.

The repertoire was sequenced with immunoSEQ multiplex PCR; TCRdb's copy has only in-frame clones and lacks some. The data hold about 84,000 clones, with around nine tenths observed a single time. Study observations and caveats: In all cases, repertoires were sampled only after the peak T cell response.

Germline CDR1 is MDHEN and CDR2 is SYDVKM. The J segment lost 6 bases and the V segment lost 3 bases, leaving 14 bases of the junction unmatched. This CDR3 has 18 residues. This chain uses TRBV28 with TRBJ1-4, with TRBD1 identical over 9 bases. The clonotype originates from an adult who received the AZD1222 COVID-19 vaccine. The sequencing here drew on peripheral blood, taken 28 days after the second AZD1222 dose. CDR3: CASSFLPLGTGSDEKLFF. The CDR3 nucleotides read TGTGCCAGCAGTTTCCTCCCACTCGGGACAGGGTCCGATGAAAAACTGTTTTTT.